These 27 T cell receptor beta chains were sequenced from one sample in a study of T cell responses to AZD1222 COVID-19 vaccine. Sequencing was performed with immunoSEQ multiplex PCR; in TCRdb, only in-frame clones are kept and a portion is missing. Here the sample spans some 130,000 clones, around 90% being singletons. The sample consisted of peripheral blood, taken on day 0 of AZD1222 vaccination. Every receptor here comes from an adult in good health.

V gene TRBV28 combines with J gene TRBJ1-5; 8 positions agree with TRBD1. V was pared by 5 bases and J by 1 base, with 10 bases of the junction left unmatched. The CDR3 has 17 residues. Germline CDR1 reads MDHEN; CDR2 reads SYDVKM. The CDR3 DNA reads TGTGCCAGCAGTCCGACCCAGGGGGCGCCAAGCAATCAGCCCCAGCATTTT. Its protein product is CASSPTQGAPSNQPQHF.

The J gene is TRBJ1-4, the V gene TRBV7-9; D gene unclear. The germline V gene encodes CDR1 SEHNR and CDR2 FQNEAQ (reference sequence). Trimming removed 4 bases from V and 5 bases from J, with 20 bases in between. The CDR3 loop spans 17 amino acids. The CDR3 spells CASSSPGRTLPNEKLFF. The CDR3 DNA reads as TGTGCCAGCAGCTCCCCGGGCCGTACGCTACCAAATGAAAAACTGTTTTTT.

V gene TRBV30 combines with J gene TRBJ1-6, with 7 bases fitting TRBD1. V lost 3 bases, J lost 5 bases, and 4 bases stayed unmatched. Germline assignment: CDR1 GTSNPN and CDR2 SVGIG (reference sequence). This CDR3 spans 14 amino acids. Here the CDR3 reads CAWRPGTDNSPLHF. The CDR3 region has the DNA TGTGCCTGGAGACCTGGGACAGATAATTCACCCCTCCACTTT.

The chain recombines TRBV19 with TRBJ2-5; possible D gene TRBD2, 7 bases. This CDR3 is built from 16 residues. Trimming took 4 bases from V and 1 from J, leaving 16 bases between them. Germline CDR1 LNHDA, CDR2 SQIVND (reference sequence). The CDR3 loop is CASSKNTGRVQETQYF. The CDR3 DNA follows: TGTGCCAGTAGTAAGAATACAGGGAGGGTCCAAGAGACCCAGTACTTC.

The rearrangement joins TRBV2 to TRBJ2-7; 10 bases agree with TRBD2. This CDR3 is 12 amino acids long. Trimming took 7 bases from V and 7 from J; bases not matched to a gene: 4. The germline gives CDR1 SNHLY, CDR2 FYNNEI. This CDR3 is CASIAGGREQYF. CDR3 in DNA: TGTGCCAGCATAGCGGGAGGCAGGGAGCAGTACTTC.

The rearrangement uses TRBV24-1 and TRBJ2-1; weak D call: TRBD2 (5 bases). V lost 5 bases and J lost 0, with 7 bases in between. CDR1 is KGHDR and CDR2 is SFDVKD in the germline V gene. The CDR3 totals 14 residues. The CDR3 is CATSGGSSYNEQFF. CDR3 nucleotides: TGTGCCACCAGTGGTGGGAGCTCCTACAATGAGCAGTTCTTC.

V and J are TRBV5-6 and TRBJ1-1, with D perhaps matching TRBD1 (6 bases). This CDR3 region has 17 residues. V gave up 3 bases and J gave up 1 base, with 19 bases separating them. The germline V gene has CDR1 SGHDT and CDR2 YYEEEE. Here the CDR3 reads CASSSVFTTGRNTEAFF. In DNA form, the CDR3 reads TGTGCCAGCAGCTCGGTTTTCACGACAGGACGGAACACTGAAGCTTTCTTT.

V gene TRBV19 combines with J gene TRBJ2-7; TRBD1 matches at 9 bases. Per the germline V gene, CDR1 is LNHDA and CDR2 is SQIVND (reference sequence). This CDR3 is built from 16 residues. V dropped 1 base and J dropped 2; count of bases not matched to a gene: 6. CDR3 residues: CASSIGGTGRTYEQYF. The CDR3 bases are TGTGCCAGTAGTATAGGTGGGACAGGGCGAACCTACGAGCAGTACTTC.

This chain links TRBV9 with TRBJ1-5, with D uncertain. Germline loops: CDR1 SGDLS, CDR2 YYNGEE. CDR3 length equals 15 residues. V was shortened by 5 bases and J by 0 bases, with 12 bases between the two germline ends. CDR3 protein: CASSLQGNSNQPQHF. In DNA form, the CDR3 reads TGTGCCAGCAGTCTCCAAGGGAATAGCAATCAGCCCCAGCATTTT. Drawing the rest from reference TRBV9 and TRBJ1-5, the complete variable domain is DSGVTQTPKHLITATGQRVTLRCSPRSGDLSVYWYQQSLDQGLQFLIQYYNGEERAKGNILERFSAQQFPDLHSELNLSSLELGDSALYFCASSLQGNSNQPQHFGDGTRLSIL.

This clone was picked up a small number of times. The V call is TRBV10-1, the J call TRBJ2-2; either TRBD1 or TRBD2 may supply D (5 bases each). CDR1 and CDR2 (germline): WNHNN, SYGVQD (reference sequence). Trimming took off 3 bases at V and 7 bases at J, with 12 bases between the two ends. The CDR3 length is 14 residues. This CDR3 is CASSESGGDGELFF. The CDR3 DNA sequence: TGCGCCAGCAGTGAAAGTGGGGGTGACGGGGAGCTGTTTTTT.

This clone is a singleton in its sample. The V gene is TRBV6-6, the J gene TRBJ2-5, with 9 nucleotides matching TRBD1. CDR1 is MNHNY and CDR2 is SVGAGI in the germline V gene (reference sequence). The CDR3 has 15 residues. V was clipped by 2 bases and J by 5 bases; unmatched bases: 6. The DNA for the CDR3 is TGTGCCAGCAGTTACGACAGGGGGGTAAGGGAGACCCAGTACTTC. Residues: CASSYDRGVRETQYF.

This clone has only one observation. The chain joins TRBV4-3 to TRBJ1-1, with D possibly matching TRBD1 (5 bases). Germline CDR1 and CDR2: LGHNA and YSLEER. The V and J ends lost 0 bases and 0 bases respectively, with 11 bases between them. The CDR3 loop spans 16 amino acids. This CDR3 is CASSQDPPGMNTEAFF. DNA of the CDR3: TGCGCCAGCAGCCAAGACCCCCCAGGGATGAACACTGAAGCTTTCTTT.

The V call is TRBV19, the J call TRBJ2-7; weak D call: TRBD1 (6 bases). Trimming left V 10 bases short and J 5 bases short, with 15 bases between. Germline V gives CDR1 LNHDA, CDR2 SQIVND (reference sequence). This CDR3 contains 12 residues. For the CDR3, the DNA is TGTGCCACTGGGACCAGGGGAGACGAGCAGTACTTC. This gives the protein CATGTRGDEQYF.

The chain recombines TRBV7-7 with TRBJ2-1, with 14 bases aligning to TRBD2. In germline, CDR1 is SSHAT, CDR2 FNYEAQ (reference sequence). With V trimmed by 5 bases and J by 10 bases, 7 bases remained unmatched. CDR3 length: 15 residues. In DNA form, the CDR3 reads TGTGCCAGCAGCCAGACTAGCGGGAGGGCCGGGGAGCAGTTCTTC. This gives the protein CASSQTSGRAGEQFF.

This clone has just one count. The chain carries TRBV28 and TRBJ2-2; D may be TRBD2 (6 bases). There are 17 residues in the CDR3. Trimming removed 6 bases at V and 6 bases at J, with 23 bases between. Germline values: CDR1 MDHEN, CDR2 SYDVKM. CDR3 nucleotide sequence: TGTGCCAGCAGCAAGTACGGAAGGCTAGCGAGTGCCGGGGAGCTGTTTTTT. Translated: CASSKYGRLASAGELFF.

This clone was detected once. This chain connects TRBV6-5 to TRBJ1-5; TRBD1 might be the D (5 bases). Germline CDR1 and CDR2: MNHEY and SVGAGI. With 4 bases removed from V and 7 bases from J, the gap between germline ends came to 11 bases. This CDR3 is built from 13 residues. CDR3 nucleotides: TGTGCCAGCAGTTTAGGGGCACCCCAGCCCCAGCATTTT. Its translation is CASSLGAPQPQHF.

This rearrangement joins TRBV4-3 to TRBJ2-3; D is unresolved. Germline-derived CDR1 and CDR2 are LGHNA and YSLEER. This CDR3 is 17 amino acids long. V lost 0 bases and J 2 bases, leaving 15 bases between the germline ends. Written as DNA, the CDR3 is TGCGCCAGCAGCCAAGATCCCCCATCCGCTTTCACAGATACGCAGTATTTT. It yields the protein CASSQDPPSAFTDTQYF.

The chain joins TRBV5-6 to TRBJ1-5; 7 bases map to TRBD1. After removal of 1 base from V and 3 bases from J, the junction contained 4 bases not matched to a gene. This CDR3 is built from 15 residues. Germline loops: CDR1 SGHDT, CDR2 YYEEEE. The DNA for the CDR3 is TGTGCCAGCAGCTTGTTTGACAGGGACAATCAGCCCCAGCATTTT. Translation gives CASSLFDRDNQPQHF.

The chain is built from TRBV19 and TRBJ1-1; perhaps TRBD1 as D (5 bases). The CDR3 spans 16 residues. Trimming shortened V by 6 bases and J by 0 bases, and 17 bases separated the two germline ends. Germline V lookup: CDR1 LNHDA, CDR2 SQIVND (reference sequence). CDR3 coding DNA: TGTGCCAGTAGGATTGTTGATGGGGGATTGAACACTGAAGCTTTCTTT. This sequence encodes CASRIVDGGLNTEAFF.

This clone was detected once. The chain couples TRBV5-6 to TRBJ1-2; D may be TRBD1 (5 bases). This CDR3 comprises 13 residues. Per the germline V gene, CDR1 is SGHDT and CDR2 is YYEEEE. Trimming stripped 4 bases from V and 6 bases from J, with 13 bases between. The CDR3 DNA is TGTGCCAGCAGCGGCAGGGAGCGGGATGGCTACACCTTC. Translation: CASSGRERDGYTF. The full variable domain, with the rest looked up from reference TRBV5-6 and TRBJ1-2, is DAGVTQSPTHLIKTRGQQVTLRCSPKSGHDTVSWYQQALGQGPQFIFQYYEEEERQRGNFPDRFSGHQFPNYSSELNVNALLLGDSALYLCASSGRERDGYTFGSGTRLTVV.

The chain joins TRBV24-1 to TRBJ2-1; tentatively, D is TRBD2 (6 bases). Deletions cut 3 bases from V and 9 bases from J, with 11 bases between. The germline CDR1 and CDR2 sequences are KGHDR and SFDVKD. The CDR3 has 13 amino acids. The CDR3: CATSDRDSSEQFF. Here the CDR3 DNA reads TGTGCCACCAGTGATCGGGACTCCAGTGAGCAGTTCTTC.

The chain combines TRBV18 with TRBJ1-4; TRBD1 matches at 8 bases. The V and J ends lost 6 bases and 5 bases, in that order; junction bases with no gene match: 8. The CDR3 contains 15 residues. CDR1 and CDR2 (germline): KGHSH, LQKENI. The CDR3 protein is CASSLDRGGNEKLFF. The CDR3 DNA sequence: TGTGCCAGCTCCCTCGACAGGGGTGGGAATGAAAAACTGTTTTTT.

The CDR3 DNA sequence: TGTGCCAGCAGTGACTCAGGGGAAACCGGGGAGCTGTTTTTT. This sequence encodes CASSDSGETGELFF. This sequence joins TRBV6-4 and TRBJ2-2; D possibly corresponds to TRBD1 (5 bases). This CDR3 region has 14 residues. The germline gives CDR1 MRHNA, CDR2 SNTAGT. The V end lost 0 bases, the J end lost 5 bases, and 7 bases lay between the germline ends.

V and J are TRBV27 and TRBJ1-1; D remains unclear. The CDR3 contains 14 residues. The germline gives CDR1 MNHEY, CDR2 SMNVEV (reference sequence). The ends were cut back, 3 bases at V and 5 bases at J, with 13 bases in the middle. This CDR3 reads CASSLYSGGTEAFF. CDR3 bases: TGTGCCAGCAGTTTGTACAGCGGAGGGACTGAAGCTTTCTTT.

This clone appeared a single time. The V gene is TRBV5-6, the J gene TRBJ2-1, with D possibly matching TRBD1 (6 bases). Germline V gene sequence: CDR1 SGHDT, CDR2 YYEEEE. Trimming took off 5 bases at V and 2 bases at J, with 14 bases between the two ends. CDR3 length: 15 residues. CDR3 nucleotide sequence: TGTGCCAGCAGGGAGTACAGGGTCCCCTACAATGAGCAGTTCTTC. As protein: CASREYRVPYNEQFF.

This clone was seen once. This chain joins TRBV5-1 and TRBJ1-1, with D possibly matching TRBD1 (5 bases). The V and J ends lost 6 bases and 3 bases respectively, with 21 bases between them. The germline CDR1 and CDR2 sequences are SGHRS and YFSETQ. CDR3 length: 16 amino acids. CDR3 DNA sequence: TGCGCCAGCAACCCTGGGGCAGGGATACTTGACACTGAAGCTTTCTTT. This gives the protein CASNPGAGILDTEAFF.

This rearrangement joins TRBV27 to TRBJ2-7, with 8 bases aligning to TRBD1. This CDR3 is built from 12 residues. Unmatched junction bases numbered 2, after V lost 3 bases and J lost 7 bases. The germline CDR1 and CDR2 sequences are MNHEY and SMNVEV (reference sequence). CDR3 residues: CASSFHRGEQYF. CDR3 nucleotide sequence: TGTGCCAGCAGTTTCCACAGGGGGGAGCAGTACTTC.